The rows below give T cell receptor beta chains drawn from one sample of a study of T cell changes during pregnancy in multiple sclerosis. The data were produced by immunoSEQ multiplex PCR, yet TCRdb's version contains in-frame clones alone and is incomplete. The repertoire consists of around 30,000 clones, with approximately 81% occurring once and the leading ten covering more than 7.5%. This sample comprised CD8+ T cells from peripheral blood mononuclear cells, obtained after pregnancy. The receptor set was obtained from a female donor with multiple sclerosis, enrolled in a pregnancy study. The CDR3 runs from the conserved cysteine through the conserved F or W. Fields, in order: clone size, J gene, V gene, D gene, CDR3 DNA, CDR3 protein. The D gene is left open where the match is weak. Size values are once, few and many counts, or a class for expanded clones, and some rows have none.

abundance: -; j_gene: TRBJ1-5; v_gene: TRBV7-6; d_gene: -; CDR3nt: TGTGCCAGCAGCTTAGCCGTCGATCAGCCCCAGCATTTT; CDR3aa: CASSLAVDQPQHF
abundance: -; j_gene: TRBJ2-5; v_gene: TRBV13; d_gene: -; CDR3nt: TGTGCCAGCAGCACCGGGGAGAGAGAGACCCAGTACTTC; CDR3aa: CASSTGERETQYF
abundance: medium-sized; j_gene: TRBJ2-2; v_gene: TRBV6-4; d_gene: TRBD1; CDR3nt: TGTGCCAGCAGTGACGGGACAGGGGGCACCGGGGAGCTGTTTTTT; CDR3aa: CASSDGTGGTGELFF
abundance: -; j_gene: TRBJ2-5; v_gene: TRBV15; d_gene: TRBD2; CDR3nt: TGTGCCACCAGCAGAGGTCGGGCAGCGGGGAGAACAGAAGAGACCCAGTACTTC; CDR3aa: CATSRGRAAGRTEETQYF
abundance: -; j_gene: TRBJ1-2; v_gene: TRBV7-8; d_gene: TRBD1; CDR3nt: TGTGCCAGCAGCTTAGTAGGGTGGGACAGAGACCTCTATGGCTACACCTTC; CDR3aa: CASSLVGWDRDLYGYTF
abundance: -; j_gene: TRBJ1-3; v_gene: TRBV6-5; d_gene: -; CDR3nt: TGTGCCAGCAGTTATGGGCCAGGGCAAAACACCATATATTTT; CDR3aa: CASSYGPGQNTIYF
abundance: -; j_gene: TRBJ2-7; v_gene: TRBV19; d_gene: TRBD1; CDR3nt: TGTGCCAGTAGCACCTCCGGGACAGGGACCTACGAGCAGTACTTC; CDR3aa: CASSTSGTGTYEQYF
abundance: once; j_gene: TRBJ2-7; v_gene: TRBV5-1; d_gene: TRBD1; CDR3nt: TGCGCCAGCAGTGGGGGGACAGGGTACGAGCAGTACTTC; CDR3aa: CASSGGTGYEQYF
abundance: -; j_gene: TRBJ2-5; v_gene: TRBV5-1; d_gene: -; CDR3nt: TGCGCCAGCAGCTTGTCGTCGGCGGGGGAGACCCAGTACTTC; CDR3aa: CASSLSSAGETQYF
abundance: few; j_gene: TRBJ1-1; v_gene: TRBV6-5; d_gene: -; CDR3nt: TGTGCCAGCAGTCCCTCTAACACTGAAGCTTTCTTT; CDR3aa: CASSPSNTEAFF
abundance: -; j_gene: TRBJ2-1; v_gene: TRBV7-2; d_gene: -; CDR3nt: TGTGCCAGCAGCTTAGGCGAGACCTACAATGAGCAGTTCTTC; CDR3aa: CASSLGETYNEQFF
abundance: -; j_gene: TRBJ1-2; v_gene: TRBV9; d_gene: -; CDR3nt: TGTGCCAGCAGCACTAGCTCCCGGGCCTTATATGGCTACACCTTC; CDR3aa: CASSTSSRALYGYTF
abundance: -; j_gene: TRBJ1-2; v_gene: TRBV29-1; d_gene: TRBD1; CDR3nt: TGCAGCATTGAGGGGTGGGACAGGGCCTACTATGGCTACACCTTC; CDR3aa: CSIEGWDRAYYGYTF
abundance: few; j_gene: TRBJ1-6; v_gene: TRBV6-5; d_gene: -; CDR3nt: TGTGCCAGCAGTTACCTCGGGAGCAATTCACCCCTCCACTTT; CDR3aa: CASSYLGSNSPLHF
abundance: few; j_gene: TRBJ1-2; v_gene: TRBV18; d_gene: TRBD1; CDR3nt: TGTGCCAGCTCACCAATGACAGGGGTTCTATATGGCTACACCTTC; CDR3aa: CASSPMTGVLYGYTF
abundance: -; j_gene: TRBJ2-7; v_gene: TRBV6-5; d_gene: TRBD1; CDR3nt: TGTGCCAGCAGGGGACAGGGATTTAACGAGCAGTACTTC; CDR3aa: CASRGQGFNEQYF
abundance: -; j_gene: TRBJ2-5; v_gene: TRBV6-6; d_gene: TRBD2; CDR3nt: TGTGCCAGCAGCCCCACTAGCGAAACCCAGTACTTC; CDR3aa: CASSPTSETQYF
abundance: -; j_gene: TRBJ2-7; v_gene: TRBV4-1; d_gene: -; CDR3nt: TGCGCCAGCGGTACAGGAGGGCGCTACGAGCAGTACTTC; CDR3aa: CASGTGGRYEQYF
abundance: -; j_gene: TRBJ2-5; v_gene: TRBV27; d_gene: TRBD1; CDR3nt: TGTGCCAGCAGTTTCGGGACAGGTCCCAACCCGGAGACCCAGTACTTC; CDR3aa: CASSFGTGPNPETQYF
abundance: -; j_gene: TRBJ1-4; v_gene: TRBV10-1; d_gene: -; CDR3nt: TGCGCCAGCAGTGAGATGGAGGAGAAACTGTTTTTT; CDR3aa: CASSEMEEKLFF
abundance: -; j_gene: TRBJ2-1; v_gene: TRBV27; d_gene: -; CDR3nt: TGTGCCAGCAGTTTTACAGGGACATCCTACAATGAGCAGTTCTTC; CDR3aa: CASSFTGTSYNEQFF
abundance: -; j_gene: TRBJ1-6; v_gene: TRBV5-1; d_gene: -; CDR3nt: TGCGCCAGCAGCTTGGACAGGATCTATAATTCACCCCTCCACTTT; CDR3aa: CASSLDRIYNSPLHF
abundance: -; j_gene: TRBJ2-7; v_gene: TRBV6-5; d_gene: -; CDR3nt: TGTGCCAGCTCTCTAGGGCCAGGGCTTTCCTACGAGCAGTACTTC; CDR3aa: CASSLGPGLSYEQYF
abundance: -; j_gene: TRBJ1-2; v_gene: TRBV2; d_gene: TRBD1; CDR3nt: TGTGCCAGCAGTGATTGGGACAGGGTATATGGCTACACCTTC; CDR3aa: CASSDWDRVYGYTF
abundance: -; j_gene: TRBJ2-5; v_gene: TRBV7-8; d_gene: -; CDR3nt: TGTGCCAGCAGCTTACGCTCGGACTTCCAAGAGACCCAGTACTTC; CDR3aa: CASSLRSDFQETQYF
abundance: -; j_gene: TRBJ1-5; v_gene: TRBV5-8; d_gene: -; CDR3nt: TGTGCCAGCAGCCATGTGGAGGATAGCAATCAGCCCCAGCATTTT; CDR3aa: CASSHVEDSNQPQHF
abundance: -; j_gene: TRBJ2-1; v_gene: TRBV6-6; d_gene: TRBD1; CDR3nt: TGTGCCAGCAGCTCCGGGACAGGGCTATACAATGAGCAGTTCTTC; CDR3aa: CASSSGTGLYNEQFF
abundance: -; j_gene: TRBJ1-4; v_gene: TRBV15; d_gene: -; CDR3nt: TGTGCCACCAGCACCTTAGGAGGCGAAAAACTGTTTTTT; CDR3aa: CATSTLGGEKLFF
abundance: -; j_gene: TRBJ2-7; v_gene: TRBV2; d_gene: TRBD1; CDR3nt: TGTGCCAGCAGGACAGGGATACACGAGCAGTACTTC; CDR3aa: CASRTGIHEQYF
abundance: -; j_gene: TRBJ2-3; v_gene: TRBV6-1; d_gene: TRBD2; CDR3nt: TGTGCCAGCAGTGAAGCTGCGGGCGGGGGGGCAGATACGCAGTATTTT; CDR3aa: CASSEAAGGGADTQYF
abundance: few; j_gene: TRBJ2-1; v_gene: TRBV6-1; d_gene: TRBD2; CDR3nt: TGTGCCAGCAGTGTGACTAGCGGGGACTACAATGAGCAGTTCTTC; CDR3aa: CASSVTSGDYNEQFF
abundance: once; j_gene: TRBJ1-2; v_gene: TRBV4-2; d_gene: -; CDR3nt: TGTGCCAGCAGCCAAGGGCTCTGGGGCTACACCTTC; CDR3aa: CASSQGLWGYTF
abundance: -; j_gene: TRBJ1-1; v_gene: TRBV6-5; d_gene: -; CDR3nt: TGTGCCAGCAGTTACGGGGGGTACTCGAACACTGAAGCTTTCTTT; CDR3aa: CASSYGGYSNTEAFF
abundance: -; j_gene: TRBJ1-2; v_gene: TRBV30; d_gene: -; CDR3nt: TGTGCCTGGAGTTGGCTGTCTGGCTACACCTTC; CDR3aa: CAWSWLSGYTF
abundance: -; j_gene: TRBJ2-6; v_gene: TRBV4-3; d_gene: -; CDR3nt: TGCGCCAGCAGCCTATCCCTGTCTTCTGGGGCCAACGTCCTGACTTTC; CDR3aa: CASSLSLSSGANVLTF
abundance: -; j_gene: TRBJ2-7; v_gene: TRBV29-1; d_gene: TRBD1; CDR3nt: TGCAGCGTTCGGGACAGCTACGAGCAGTACTTC; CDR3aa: CSVRDSYEQYF
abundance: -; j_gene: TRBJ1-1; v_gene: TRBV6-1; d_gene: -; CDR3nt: TGTGCCAGCAGTATGCGGGAGAACACTGAAGCTTTCTTT; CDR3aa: CASSMRENTEAFF
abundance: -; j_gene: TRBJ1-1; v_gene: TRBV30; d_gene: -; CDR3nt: TGTGCCTGGAGTGCCCTGGGCTGGACTGAAGCTTTCTTT; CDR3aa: CAWSALGWTEAFF
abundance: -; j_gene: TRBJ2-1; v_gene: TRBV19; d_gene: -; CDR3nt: TGTGCCAGTAGTATTGGGGGGGCTACCTACAATGAGCAGTTCTTC; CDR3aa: CASSIGGATYNEQFF
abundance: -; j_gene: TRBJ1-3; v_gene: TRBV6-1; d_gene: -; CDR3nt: TGTGCCAGCAGTTGGGCCAGGGGAAACACCATATATTTT; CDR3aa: CASSWARGNTIYF
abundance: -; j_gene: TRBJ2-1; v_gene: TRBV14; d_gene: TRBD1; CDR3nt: TGTGCCAGCAGCCCACGGGACAGCCACAATGAGCAGTTCTTC; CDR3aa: CASSPRDSHNEQFF
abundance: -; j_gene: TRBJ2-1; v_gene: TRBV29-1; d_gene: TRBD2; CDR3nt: TGCAGCGCCGACGGGGGGAGCTCCTACAATGAGCAGTTCTTC; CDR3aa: CSADGGSSYNEQFF
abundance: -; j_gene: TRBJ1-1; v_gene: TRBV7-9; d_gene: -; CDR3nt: TGTGCCAGCAGCTTAGCCTACAGGGAGTCCACTGAAGCTTTCTTT; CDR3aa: CASSLAYRESTEAFF
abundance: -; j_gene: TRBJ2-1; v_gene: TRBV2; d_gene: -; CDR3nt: TGTGCCAGCAGTCATACTAGCTATAGCTCCTACAATGAGCAGTTCTTC; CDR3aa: CASSHTSYSSYNEQFF